The rows below give T cell receptor beta chains drawn from one sample of a study of T cell repertoires in cytomegalovirus infection. TCRdb re-called the reads through MiXCR, storing one row per CDR3 protein. The sample lists about 740,000 distinct CDR3 sequences, less than 40% occurring once. Sequencing input: PBMCs. The receptors shown here come from a human donor in good health (CMV status not recorded). Some clones in this sample may be carry-over from other donors' samples. Both conserved end residues are part of each CDR3.

v_gene	j_gene	CDR3aa
TRBV7-2	TRBJ2-5	CASLSSWDGETQYF
TRBV15	TRBJ1-2	CATSRPTNYGYTF
TRBV19	TRBJ1-1	CASSIEAERYTEAFF
TRBV5-1	TRBJ2-2	CASRPGTPNTGELFF
TRBV4-1	TRBJ1-1	CASSQEGTRKNTEAFF
TRBV19	TRBJ2-1	CASSTKAGPYNEQFF
TRBV5-6	TRBJ1-1	CASSFPGSNTEAFF
TRBV6-5	TRBJ1-5	CASRPRQGVGNQPQHF
TRBV7-8	TRBJ1-2	CASSPPGQGLGSYGYTF
TRBV7-2	TRBJ2-3	CASSLGAAGDADTQYF
TRBV7-8	TRBJ2-3	CASSFPSGGLDTQYF
TRBV7-8	TRBJ1-1	CASSTRQGNTEAFF
TRBV10-3	TRBJ2-6	CATGGAFGEYRSGANVLTF
TRBV5-6	TRBJ1-1	CASRSSSRQAFF
TRBV7-2	TRBJ2-2	CASSLLGGGGSWTGELFF
TRBV7-9	TRBJ2-3	CASSFGPTDTQYF
TRBV6-5	TRBJ2-7	CASSYSWGRPGEQYF
TRBV28	TRBJ1-1	CAIVNSAVSYGEAFF
TRBV19	TRBJ1-6	CASSIEEPNSPLHF
TRBV12-3/TRBV12-4	TRBJ2-2	CASSFLAGKTGELFF
TRBV19	TRBJ2-6	CASSIRGSGANVLTF
TRBV28	TRBJ1-5	CASSLIYRTGGKSQPQHF
TRBV28	TRBJ2-7	CASSPGQVHEQYF
TRBV7-2	TRBJ2-4	CASSNRGLVTGTNIQYF
TRBV5-1	TRBJ1-1	CASSPQRTGSGRNTEAFF
TRBV30	TRBJ2-7	CAWSSGQGLYEQYF
TRBV6-1	TRBJ1-1	CASGKTGGNTEAFF
TRBV9	TRBJ2-1	CASSGYSLTSGRDEQFF
TRBV12-3/TRBV12-4	TRBJ2-7	CAVAGVSYEQYF